A selection of T cell receptor beta chains follows, all from one sample in a study of T cell responses to AZD1222 COVID-19 vaccine. This table comes from immunoSEQ multiplex PCR, and its TCRdb copy is limited to in-frame clones, with some not included. The sample carries 70,000 or so clones, roughly 84% recorded once. This specimen was peripheral blood, taken on day 0 of AZD1222 vaccination. The receptors come from an adult in good health. Each CDR3 is given with its conserved first and last residue. D genes are given only for firm matches. Only part of the rows carry a size: once, few, many, or a class if the clone is expanded.

>.|15|TRBV7-2|TRBD2|TRBJ2-1
CASSLGAELAGEQFF
TGTGCCAGCAGCTTAGGGGCCGAACTAGCGGGTGAGCAGTTCTTC
>.|15|TRBV6-5|TRBD1|TRBJ1-4
CASRLGPGQNEKLFF
TGTGCCAGCAGACTTGGCCCGGGACAGAATGAAAAACTGTTTTTT
>.|17|TRBV7-2|TRBD1|TRBJ1-2
CASSLGSTGVYSYGYTF
TGTGCCAGCAGCTTAGGCTCCACAGGGGTGTATAGCTATGGCTACACCTTC
>.|15|TRBV9|.|TRBJ2-5
CASTLLASGGETQYF
TGTGCCAGCACCCTATTAGCCTCCGGAGGAGAGACCCAGTACTTC
>.|14|TRBV24-1|.|TRBJ1-3
CATSGRQAGNTIYF
TGTGCCACCAGTGGTAGACAGGCGGGAAACACCATATATTTT
>.|15|TRBV6-2/TRBV6-3|.|TRBJ2-2
CASSYSKGRAGELFF
TGTGCCAGCAGTTACTCGAAGGGCAGGGCCGGGGAGCTGTTTTTT
>.|15|TRBV4-1|TRBD2|TRBJ2-1
CASSPSGGSYNEQFF
TGCGCCAGCAGCCCGAGCGGGGGCTCCTACAATGAGCAGTTCTTC
>.|14|TRBV7-2|.|TRBJ2-3
CASRVGQSTDTQYF
TGTGCCAGCAGGGTTGGCCAGTCCACAGATACGCAGTATTTT
>.|14|TRBV5-4|TRBD1|TRBJ1-6
CASSLTDRDSPLHF
TGTGCCAGCAGCTTGACGGACAGGGATTCACCCCTCCACTTT
>.|14|TRBV7-2|TRBD2|TRBJ2-1
CASSLGVAGNEQFF
TGTGCCAGCAGCTTAGGTGTAGCGGGCAATGAGCAGTTCTTC
>.|12|TRBV9|.|TRBJ2-5
CASSAEQETQYF
TGTGCCAGCAGCGCGGAACAGGAGACCCAGTACTTC
>.|16|TRBV5-1|TRBD2|TRBJ2-2
CASSPAASGGPGELFF
TGCGCCAGCAGCCCAGCGGCTAGCGGGGGGCCCGGGGAGCTGTTTTTT
>.|13|TRBV10-3|TRBD1|TRBJ1-3
CAVRDSLGNTIYF
TGTGCCGTAAGGGACAGTTTGGGGAACACCATATATTTT
>.|15|TRBV3-1/TRBV3-2|.|TRBJ1-2
CASSQAAGFDYGYTF
TGTGCCAGCAGCCAGGCTGCAGGGTTTGACTATGGCTACACCTTC
>.|13|TRBV5-1|TRBD1|TRBJ1-3
CASSLTGGNTIYF
TGCGCCAGCAGCTTGACAGGGGGGAACACCATATATTTT
>.|16|TRBV3-1/TRBV3-2|TRBD1|TRBJ1-6
CASSLRGQWNNSPLHF
TGTGCCAGCAGCCTCCGGGGACAGTGGAATAATTCACCCCTCCACTTT
>.|16|TRBV7-9|TRBD1|TRBJ2-7
CASSSGPGQGAYEQYF
TGTGCCAGCAGCAGCGGCCCCGGACAGGGTGCGTACGAGCAGTACTTC
>once|17|TRBV10-3|.|TRBJ2-2
CAISRTTTAQGTGELFF
TGTGCCATCAGCCGGACTACGACAGCGCAAGGCACCGGGGAGCTGTTTTTT
>once|14|TRBV5-4|.|TRBJ1-6
CASSKQGVGSPLHF
TGTGCCAGCAGCAAACAGGGCGTGGGTTCACCCCTCCACTTT
>.|12|TRBV7-9|.|TRBJ1-2
CASSSGRYGYTF
TGTGCCAGCAGCTCCGGGCGCTATGGCTACACCTTC
>.|20|TRBV15|.|TRBJ1-5
CATSRDSRVTRGRGFQPQHF
TGTGCCACCAGCAGAGACAGTCGGGTTACAAGGGGTAGAGGATTTCAGCCCCAGCATTTT
>.|14|TRBV6-5|TRBD1|TRBJ1-5
CASSLQGPSQPQHF
TGTGCCAGCAGTTTACAGGGGCCTTCTCAGCCCCAGCATTTT
>.|14|TRBV9|.|TRBJ1-1
CASSAVASNTEAFF
TGTGCCAGCAGCGCGGTAGCGTCGAACACTGAAGCTTTCTTT
>.|16|TRBV11-2|TRBD2|TRBJ2-3
CASSPSGGLNTDTQYF
TGTGCCAGCAGTCCTAGCGGGGGCTTAAACACAGATACGCAGTATTTT
>.|14|TRBV7-2|.|TRBJ1-1
CASSLVVKNTEAFF
TGTGCCAGCAGCTTAGTGGTCAAGAACACTGAAGCTTTCTTT
>.|15|TRBV18|.|TRBJ1-5
CASSPQVSVDQPQHF
TGTGCCAGCTCACCACAGGTATCGGTCGATCAGCCCCAGCATTTT
>.|14|TRBV6-5|.|TRBJ2-2
CASRLGATTGELFF
TGTGCCAGCAGGCTCGGGGCAACTACCGGGGAGCTGTTTTTT
>.|15|TRBV28|.|TRBJ2-5
CASSPNRANQETQYF
TGTGCCAGCAGTCCGAACAGGGCCAACCAAGAGACCCAGTACTTC
>.|15|TRBV6-5|.|TRBJ1-1
CASSSRGLQALGPFF
TGTGCCAGCAGTTCCCGAGGGTTACAGGCTCTGGGGCCTTTCTTT
>.|13|TRBV2|.|TRBJ1-4
CASGDRFNEKLFF
TGTGCCAGCGGTGACCGATTTAATGAAAAACTGTTTTTT
>once|16|TRBV7-9|TRBD1|TRBJ2-7
CASSTPTGGPSYEQYF
TGTGCCAGCAGCACCCCGACAGGGGGCCCCTCGTACGAGCAGTACTTC
>once|13|TRBV10-3|.|TRBJ1-5
CAISDFIGQPQHF
TGTGCCATCAGTGACTTCATCGGTCAGCCCCAGCATTTT
>.|15|TRBV5-1|TRBD1|TRBJ2-7
CASSLWTGPDREQYF
TGCGCCAGCAGCCTATGGACAGGGCCGGATCGCGAGCAGTACTTC
>.|15|TRBV15|TRBD1|TRBJ2-5
CATLNRDRGQETQYF
TGTGCCACCCTGAACCGGGACAGGGGCCAAGAGACCCAGTACTTC
>few|13|TRBV10-3|.|TRBJ1-5
CAISPDSRGPQHF
TGTGCCATCAGTCCGGATAGTAGAGGGCCCCAGCATTTT
>.|14|TRBV5-8|TRBD2|TRBJ2-3
CASSLGLAIDTQYF
TGTGCCAGCAGCTTAGGACTAGCTATAGATACGCAGTATTTT
>.|18|TRBV9|.|TRBJ1-3
CASSLLGGRQTSGNTIYF
TGTGCCAGCAGCCTCCTCGGGGGACGGCAAACTTCTGGAAACACCATATATTTT
>.|13|TRBV19|.|TRBJ2-2
CASSIDREGELFF
TGTGCCAGTAGTATAGACCGGGAAGGGGAGCTGTTTTTT
>.|16|TRBV7-3|TRBD1|TRBJ2-5
CASSLPGQGGQETQYF
TGTGCCAGCAGCTTACCGGGACAGGGGGGCCAAGAGACCCAGTACTTC
>.|15|TRBV4-2|.|TRBJ2-1
CASSQRLLSYNEQFF
TGTGCCAGCAGCCAACGACTACTCTCCTACAATGAGCAGTTCTTC
>.|15|TRBV2|TRBD1|TRBJ1-3
CASTKLTGAGNTIYF
TGTGCCAGCACTAAACTGACAGGGGCTGGAAACACCATATATTTT
>.|16|TRBV4-3|.|TRBJ2-2
CASSVRQAPHTGELFF
TGCGCCAGCAGCGTCAGACAGGCACCCCACACCGGGGAGCTGTTTTTT
>.|12|TRBV19|.|TRBJ1-2
CASTRVDRGYTF
TGTGCCAGTACTCGAGTCGATCGTGGCTACACCTTC
>.|11|TRBV30|.|TRBJ1-1
CAWTFFTEAFF
TGTGCCTGGACATTCTTCACTGAAGCTTTCTTT
>.|13|TRBV30|.|TRBJ2-1
CAWSVSGYNEQFF
TGTGCCTGGAGTGTAAGCGGGTACAATGAGCAGTTCTTC
>.|16|TRBV11-2|.|TRBJ2-6
CASSSIGTVGANVLTF
TGTGCCAGCAGCTCGATCGGGACGGTTGGGGCCAACGTCCTGACTTTC
>.|13|TRBV7-3|.|TRBJ1-1
CASSFRPDTEAFF
TGTGCCAGCAGCTTTAGACCAGACACTGAAGCTTTCTTT
>.|14|TRBV24-1|.|TRBJ1-5
CATSETLVSQPQHF
TGTGCCACCAGTGAGACCCTAGTGAGTCAGCCCCAGCATTTT
>.|14|TRBV19|TRBD1|TRBJ1-1
CASSRDRVFTEAFF
TGTGCCAGTAGTCGGGACAGGGTTTTTACTGAAGCTTTCTTT
>once|14|TRBV5-5|.|TRBJ2-3
CASSPTTSTDTQYF
TGTGCCAGCAGCCCTACGACTAGCACAGATACGCAGTATTTT
>.|14|TRBV3-1/TRBV3-2|.|TRBJ1-1
CASSHVGGNTEAFF
TGTGCCAGCAGCCATGTAGGGGGGAACACTGAAGCTTTCTTT
>.|15|TRBV4-2|.|TRBJ2-2
CASSQSRANTGELFF
TGTGCCAGCAGCCAATCTCGAGCGAACACCGGGGAGCTGTTTTTT
>.|15|TRBV19|.|TRBJ2-3
CASSSGTQITDTQYF
TGTGCCAGTAGTAGCGGGACCCAGATCACAGATACGCAGTATTTT
>.|13|TRBV7-2|TRBD1|TRBJ1-2
CASSRDSNYGYTF
TGTGCCAGCAGCCGGGACAGTAATTATGGCTACACCTTC
>.|14|TRBV7-2|.|TRBJ1-5
CASSLARTDQPQHF
TGTGCCAGCAGCTTAGCCAGAACAGATCAGCCCCAGCATTTT